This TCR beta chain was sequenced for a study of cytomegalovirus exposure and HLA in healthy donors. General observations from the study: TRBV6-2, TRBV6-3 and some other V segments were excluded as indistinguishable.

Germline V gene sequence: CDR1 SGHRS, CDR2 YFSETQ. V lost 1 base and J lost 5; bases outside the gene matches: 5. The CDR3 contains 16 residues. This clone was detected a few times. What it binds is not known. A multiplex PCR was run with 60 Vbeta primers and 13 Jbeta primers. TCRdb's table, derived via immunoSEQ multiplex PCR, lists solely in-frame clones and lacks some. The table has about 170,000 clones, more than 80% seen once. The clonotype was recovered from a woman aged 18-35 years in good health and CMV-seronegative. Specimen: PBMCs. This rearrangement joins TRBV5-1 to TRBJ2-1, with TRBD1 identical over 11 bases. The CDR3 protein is CASSLRTGGLNNEQFF. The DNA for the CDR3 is TGCGCCAGCAGCTTGCGGACAGGGGGCCTGAACAATGAGCAGTTCTTC.